This is a list of T cell receptor beta chains from one sample in a study of control samples from healthy donors and cancer patients. TCRdb keeps only in-frame clones here, not all; method: immunoSEQ multiplex PCR. The sample yields approximately 100,000 clones, 85% to 90% seen once. The sample taken for sequencing was blood. The receptors come from a woman in her fifties or sixties in good health. CDR3s include the opening cysteine and the closing phenylalanine or tryptophan. D genes are given only for firm matches. Part of the rows lack a size; the others show once, few, many or a class for expanded clones.

.	TRBJ2-5	TRBV19	TRBD2	TGTGCCAGTACTAGCGGGAGGGGTGAGACCCAGTACTTC	CASTSGRGETQYF
.	TRBJ1-5	TRBV6-5	TRBD1	TGTGCCAGCAGACTAGACAGGGCTGGCAATCAGCCCCAGCATTTT	CASRLDRAGNQPQHF
.	TRBJ1-1	TRBV29-1	.	TGCAGCGTTCTTAGGACAGTACGATCGAACACTGAAGCTTTCTTT	CSVLRTVRSNTEAFF
.	TRBJ1-2	TRBV19	TRBD1	TGTGCCAGTAGTTCGAAGGACAGGTCAAACTATGGCTACACCTTC	CASSSKDRSNYGYTF
.	TRBJ2-1	TRBV4-3	TRBD1	TGCGCCAGCAGCCATGGGACAGCTTCATACAATGAGCAGTTCTTC	CASSHGTASYNEQFF
once	TRBJ1-5	TRBV12-3/TRBV12-4	.	TGTGCCAGCAGGTTAGGGGTCCAGCCCCAGCATTTT	CASRLGVQPQHF
.	TRBJ2-1	TRBV28	.	TGTGCCAGCAGACAGCCGCCAAGCCAGTTCTTC	CASRQPPSQFF
.	TRBJ2-3	TRBV19	.	TGTGCCAGTAGTATCTCAGCGGGACAGTGGGATACGCAGTATTTT	CASSISAGQWDTQYF
.	TRBJ2-5	TRBV7-9	TRBD2	TGTGCCAGCAGATCTAGCGGGGGGGACTTCCAAGAGACCCAGTACTTC	CASRSSGGDFQETQYF
once	TRBJ1-1	TRBV10-3	.	TGTGCCATCAGTGATGGGGGCGGTACCACTGAAGCTTTCTTT	CAISDGGGTTEAFF
.	TRBJ2-6	TRBV2	.	TGTGCCAGCACGCCAAAACCTTCTGCTTCTCGCTCTGGGGCCAACGTCCTGACTTTC	CASTPKPSASRSGANVLTF
.	TRBJ1-2	TRBV19	.	TGTGCCAGTAGTATGGTCACGGGCGGCTACACCTTC	CASSMVTGGYTF
.	TRBJ1-1	TRBV6-5	.	TGTGCCAGCTCTCATCATGGACCGAACACTGAAGCTTTCTTT	CASSHHGPNTEAFF
.	TRBJ2-3	TRBV7-3	TRBD1	TGTGCCAGCAGCCCAGGGGGTCGGACAGATACGCAGTATTTT	CASSPGGRTDTQYF
.	TRBJ2-7	TRBV27	.	TGTGCCAGCACTTCAGGTGGGGGGGGCAGCTCCTACGAGCAGTACTTC	CASTSGGGGSSYEQYF
.	TRBJ2-7	TRBV19	TRBD1	TGTGCCAGTAGTATTAGACAGGGGACCACCTACGAGCAGTACTTC	CASSIRQGTTYEQYF
once	TRBJ1-2	TRBV6-2/TRBV6-3	TRBD1	TGTGCCAGCAGCCTTGGGACAGCCTATGGCTACACCTTC	CASSLGTAYGYTF
.	TRBJ2-1	TRBV29-1	TRBD2	TGCAGCTCTGAGGGAGGAGTAGCGGGGCCGGTCCCCCCCGTCTTC	CSSEGGVAGPVPPVF
.	TRBJ2-1	TRBV11-2	TRBD2	TGTGCCAGCAGCTTAATGCTAGCGGGAGTCGGTGAGCAGTTCTTC	CASSLMLAGVGEQFF
.	TRBJ2-1	TRBV19	.	TGTGCCAGTAGACCCGGCGGCATAAATGAGCAGTTCTTC	CASRPGGINEQFF
.	TRBJ1-1	TRBV5-1	.	TGCGCCAGCAGCTACAACGCCGGGGCAGCGAGTGCCACTGAAGCTTTCTTT	CASSYNAGAASATEAFF
.	TRBJ2-1	TRBV12-5	.	TGTGCTAGTGGTTTGGTGGTGGGGGGCGGGAATGAGCAGTTCTTC	CASGLVVGGGNEQFF
.	TRBJ2-2	TRBV30	.	TGTGCCTGGAGACTAGTAGTAAACACCGGGGAGCTGTTTTTT	CAWRLVVNTGELFF
.	TRBJ1-3	TRBV9	.	TGTGCCAGCAGCGTAGAAAAAGGGGTGGTCGGAAACACCATATATTTT	CASSVEKGVVGNTIYF
once	TRBJ2-1	TRBV7-2	TRBD2	TGTGCCAGCAGCCTTGGACTAGCGGGGGGATACAATGAGCAGTTCTTC	CASSLGLAGGYNEQFF
.	TRBJ1-1	TRBV11-2	.	TGTGCCAGCAGCTTGAACACTGAAGCTTTCTTT	CASSLNTEAFF